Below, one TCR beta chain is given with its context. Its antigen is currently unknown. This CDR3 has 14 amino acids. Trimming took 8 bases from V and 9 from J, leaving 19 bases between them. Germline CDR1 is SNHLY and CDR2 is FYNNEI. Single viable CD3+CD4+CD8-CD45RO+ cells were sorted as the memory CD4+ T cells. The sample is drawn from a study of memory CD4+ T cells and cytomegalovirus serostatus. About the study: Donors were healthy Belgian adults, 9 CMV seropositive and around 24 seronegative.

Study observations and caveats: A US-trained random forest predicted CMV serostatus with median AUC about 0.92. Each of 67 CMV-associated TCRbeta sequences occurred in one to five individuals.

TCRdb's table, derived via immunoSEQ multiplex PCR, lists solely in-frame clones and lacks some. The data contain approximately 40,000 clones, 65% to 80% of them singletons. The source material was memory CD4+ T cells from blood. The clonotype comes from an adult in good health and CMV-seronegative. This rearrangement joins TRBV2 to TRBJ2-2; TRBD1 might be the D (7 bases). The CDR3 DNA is TGTGCCAGCCAAACGACAGGGAGGTCCTGGGAGCTGTTTTTT. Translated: CASQTTGRSWELFF.